This T cell receptor (beta chain) was sequenced for a study of T cells after yellow fever vaccination. Looking at the study overall: SMART-Seq v4 Ultra Low Input handled preparation of low-cell-number fractions. Study-level findings and limits: Repertoires sorted by FACS could include abundant clonotypes that are contaminants from the bulk population.

In its sample, this clonotype was seen once. Its target is unknown. Germline assignment: CDR1 MNHNY and CDR2 SVGAGI (reference sequence). CDR3 size: 12 residues. V shed 8 bases and J shed 7 bases, with 12 bases lying between them. The TCR cDNA carried a universal primer site and UMIs from 5'RACE template switching. Via MiXCR, TCRdb re-called the 5' RACE reads, giving one row per CDR3 protein. The sample lists approximately 450,000 distinct CDR3 sequences; under 20% were seen once. This sample comprised PBMCs, obtained before the yellow fever booster vaccination. This TCR derives from a man younger than 30 who received the YFV17D yellow fever vaccine. The chain couples TRBV6-6 to TRBJ2-1; D is undetermined. The CDR3 protein is CASLRARNEQFF. Written as DNA, the CDR3 is TGTGCCAGCCTAAGGGCCCGGAATGAGCAGTTCTTC.